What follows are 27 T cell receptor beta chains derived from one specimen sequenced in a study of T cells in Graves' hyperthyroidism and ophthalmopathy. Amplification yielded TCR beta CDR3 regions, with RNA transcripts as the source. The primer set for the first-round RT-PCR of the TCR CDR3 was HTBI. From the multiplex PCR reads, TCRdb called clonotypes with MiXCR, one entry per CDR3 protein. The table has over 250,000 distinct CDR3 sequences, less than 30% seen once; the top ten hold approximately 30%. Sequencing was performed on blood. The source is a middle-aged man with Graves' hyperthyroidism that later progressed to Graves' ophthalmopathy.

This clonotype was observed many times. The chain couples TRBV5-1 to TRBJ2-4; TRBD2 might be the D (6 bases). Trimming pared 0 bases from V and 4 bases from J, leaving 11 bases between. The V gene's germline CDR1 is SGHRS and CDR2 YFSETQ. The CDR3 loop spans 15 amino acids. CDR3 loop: CASSLAGTSKNIQYF. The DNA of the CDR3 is TGCGCCAGCAGCTTGGCCGGGACTTCTAAAAACATTCAGTACTTC.

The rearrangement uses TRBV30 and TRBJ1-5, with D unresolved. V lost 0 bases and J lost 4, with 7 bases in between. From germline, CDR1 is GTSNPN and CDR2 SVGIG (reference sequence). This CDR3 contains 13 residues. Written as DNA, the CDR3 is TGTGCCTGGAGTGTATACGGGAATCAGCCCCAGCATTTT. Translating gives CAWSVYGNQPQHF. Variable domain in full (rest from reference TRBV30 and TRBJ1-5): SQTIHQWPATLVQPVGSPLSLECTVEGTSNPNLYWYRQAAGRGLQLLFYSVGIGQISSEVPQNLSASRPQDRQFILSSKKLLLSDSGFYLCAWSVYGNQPQHFGDGTRLSIL.

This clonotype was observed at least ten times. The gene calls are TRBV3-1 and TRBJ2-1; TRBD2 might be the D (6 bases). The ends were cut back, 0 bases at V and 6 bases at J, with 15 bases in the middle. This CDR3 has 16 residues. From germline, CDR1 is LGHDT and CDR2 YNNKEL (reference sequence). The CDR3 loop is CASSQDGSTRFNEQFF. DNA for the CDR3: TGTGCCAGCAGCCAAGATGGCTCGACTAGATTCAATGAGCAGTTCTTC.

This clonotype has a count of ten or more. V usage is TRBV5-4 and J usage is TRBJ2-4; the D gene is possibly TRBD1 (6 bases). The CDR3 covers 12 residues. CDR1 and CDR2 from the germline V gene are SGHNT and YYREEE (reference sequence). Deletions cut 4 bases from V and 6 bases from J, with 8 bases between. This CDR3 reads CASSPDRNIQYF. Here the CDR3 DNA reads TGTGCCAGCAGCCCGGACAGAAACATTCAGTACTTC.

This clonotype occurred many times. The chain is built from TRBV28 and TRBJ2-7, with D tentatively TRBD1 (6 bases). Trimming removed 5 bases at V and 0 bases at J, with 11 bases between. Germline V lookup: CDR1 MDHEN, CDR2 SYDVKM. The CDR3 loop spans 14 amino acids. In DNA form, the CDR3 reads TGTGCCAGCAGTCCCGGACAGCCCTCCTACGAGCAGTACTTC. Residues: CASSPGQPSYEQYF.

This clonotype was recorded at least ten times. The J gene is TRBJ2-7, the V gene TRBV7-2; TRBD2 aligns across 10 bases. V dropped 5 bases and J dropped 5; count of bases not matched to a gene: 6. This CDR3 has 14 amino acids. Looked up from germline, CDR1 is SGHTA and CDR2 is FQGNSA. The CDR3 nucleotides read TGTGCCAGCAGCGTAACTAGCGGGATAGACGAGCAGTACTTC. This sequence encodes CASSVTSGIDEQYF.

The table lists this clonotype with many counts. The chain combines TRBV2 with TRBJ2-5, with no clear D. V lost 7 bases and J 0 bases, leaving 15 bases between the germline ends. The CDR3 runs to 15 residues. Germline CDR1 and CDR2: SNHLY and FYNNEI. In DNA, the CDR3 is TGTGCCAGCACGCACGGAGAGCACTACCAAGAGACCCAGTACTTC. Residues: CASTHGEHYQETQYF.

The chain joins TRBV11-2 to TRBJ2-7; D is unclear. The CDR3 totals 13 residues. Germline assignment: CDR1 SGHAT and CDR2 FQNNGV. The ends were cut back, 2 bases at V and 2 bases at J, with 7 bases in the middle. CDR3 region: CASSLNNPYEQYF. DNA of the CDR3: TGTGCCAGCAGCTTAAACAACCCCTACGAGCAGTACTTC.

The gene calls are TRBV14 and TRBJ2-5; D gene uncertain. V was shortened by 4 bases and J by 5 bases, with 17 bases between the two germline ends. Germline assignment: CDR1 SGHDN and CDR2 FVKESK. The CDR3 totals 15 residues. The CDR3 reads CASSPRRSRWETQYF. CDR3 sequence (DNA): TGTGCCAGCAGCCCCCGGCGGTCTCGGTGGGAGACCCAGTACTTC.

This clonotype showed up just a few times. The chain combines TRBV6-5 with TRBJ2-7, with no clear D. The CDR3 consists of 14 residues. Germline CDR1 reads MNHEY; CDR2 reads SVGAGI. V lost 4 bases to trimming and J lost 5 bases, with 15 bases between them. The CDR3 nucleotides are TGTGCCAGCAGTTCCCCCTCCCATCGTGACGAGCAGTACTTC. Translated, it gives CASSSPSHRDEQYF.

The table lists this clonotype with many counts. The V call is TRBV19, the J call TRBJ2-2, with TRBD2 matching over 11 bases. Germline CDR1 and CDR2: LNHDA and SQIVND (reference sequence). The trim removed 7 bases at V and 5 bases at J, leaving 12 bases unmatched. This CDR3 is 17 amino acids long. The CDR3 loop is CASILGSGRARTGELFF. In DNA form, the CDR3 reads TGTGCCAGTATCCTAGGTAGCGGGAGGGCCCGGACCGGGGAGCTGTTTTTT.

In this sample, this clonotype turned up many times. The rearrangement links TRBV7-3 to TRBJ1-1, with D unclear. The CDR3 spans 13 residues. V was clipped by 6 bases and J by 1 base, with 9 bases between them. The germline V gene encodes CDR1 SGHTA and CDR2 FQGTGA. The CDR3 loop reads CASRKTANTEAFF. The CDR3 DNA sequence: TGTGCCAGCAGGAAGACGGCGAACACTGAAGCTTTCTTT. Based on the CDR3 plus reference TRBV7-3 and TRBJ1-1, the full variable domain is GAGVSQTPSNKVTEKGKYVELRCDPISGHTALYWYRQSLGQGPEFLIYFQGTGAADDSGLPNDRFFAVRPEGSVSTLKIQRTERGDSAVYLCASRKTANTEAFFGQGTRLTVV.

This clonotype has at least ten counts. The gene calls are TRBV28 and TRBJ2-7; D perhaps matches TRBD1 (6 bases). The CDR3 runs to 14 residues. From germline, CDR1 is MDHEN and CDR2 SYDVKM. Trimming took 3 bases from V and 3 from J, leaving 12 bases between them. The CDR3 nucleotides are TGTGCCAGCAGTTTTTCCAGGGACAACTACGAGCAGTACTTC. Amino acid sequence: CASSFSRDNYEQYF.

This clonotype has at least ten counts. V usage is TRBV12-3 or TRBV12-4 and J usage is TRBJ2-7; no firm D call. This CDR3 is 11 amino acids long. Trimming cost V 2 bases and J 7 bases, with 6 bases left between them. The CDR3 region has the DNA TGTGCCAGCAGTTTAAACGGTGAGCAGTACTTC. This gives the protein CASSLNGEQYF.

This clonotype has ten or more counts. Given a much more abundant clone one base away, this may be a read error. CDR3 nucleotides: TGTGCCAGCGGTGATACCGGAAACACCATATATTTT. This gives the protein CASGDTGNTIYF. The rearrangement links TRBV2 to TRBJ1-3, with no clear D. The germline gives CDR1 SNHLY, CDR2 FYNNEI. The CDR3 has 12 amino acids. The full variable domain, with the rest looked up from reference TRBV2 and TRBJ1-3, is EPEVTQTPSHQVTQMGQEVILRCVPISNHLYFYWYRQILGQKVEFLVSFYNNEISEKSEIFDDQFSVERPDGSNFTLKIRSTKLEDSAMYFCASGDTGNTIYFGEGSWLTVV.

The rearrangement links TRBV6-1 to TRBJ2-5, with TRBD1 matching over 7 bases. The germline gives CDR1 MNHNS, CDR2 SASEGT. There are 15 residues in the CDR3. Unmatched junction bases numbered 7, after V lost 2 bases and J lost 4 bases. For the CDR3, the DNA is TGTGCCAGCAGTGAATCAAGGGGGCAGAGAGAGACCCAGTACTTC. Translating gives CASSESRGQRETQYF.

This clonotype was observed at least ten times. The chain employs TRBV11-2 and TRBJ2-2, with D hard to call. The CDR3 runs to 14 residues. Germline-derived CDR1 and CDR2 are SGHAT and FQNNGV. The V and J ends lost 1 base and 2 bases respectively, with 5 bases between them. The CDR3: CASSLVLNTGELFF. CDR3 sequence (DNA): TGTGCCAGCAGCTTAGTACTAAACACCGGGGAGCTGTTTTTT. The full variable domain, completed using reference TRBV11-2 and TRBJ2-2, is EAGVAQSPRYKIIEKRQSVAFWCNPISGHATLYWYQQILGQGPKLLIQFQNNGVVDDSQLPKDRFSAERLKGVDSTLKIQPAKLEDSAVYLCASSLVLNTGELFFGEGSRLTVL.

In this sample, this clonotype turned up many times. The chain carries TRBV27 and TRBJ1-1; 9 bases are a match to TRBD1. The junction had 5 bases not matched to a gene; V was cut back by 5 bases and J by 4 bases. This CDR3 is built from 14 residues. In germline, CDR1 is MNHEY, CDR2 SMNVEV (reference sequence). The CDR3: CASSIWTGATEAFF. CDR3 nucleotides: TGTGCCAGCAGTATCTGGACAGGGGCCACTGAAGCTTTCTTT.

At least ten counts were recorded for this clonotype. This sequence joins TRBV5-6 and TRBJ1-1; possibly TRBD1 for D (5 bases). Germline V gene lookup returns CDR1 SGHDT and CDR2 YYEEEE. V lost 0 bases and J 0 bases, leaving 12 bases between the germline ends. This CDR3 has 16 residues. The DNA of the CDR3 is TGTGCCAGCAGCTTGGCCGTGGGGGGAATGAACACTGAAGCTTTCTTT. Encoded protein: CASSLAVGGMNTEAFF.

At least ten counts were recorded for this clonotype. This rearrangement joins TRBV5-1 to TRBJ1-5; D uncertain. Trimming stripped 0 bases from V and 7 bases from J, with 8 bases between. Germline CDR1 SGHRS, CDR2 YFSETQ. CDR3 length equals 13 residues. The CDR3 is CASSLVGGQPQHF. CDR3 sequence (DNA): TGCGCCAGCAGCTTGGTGGGCGGGCAGCCCCAGCATTTT.

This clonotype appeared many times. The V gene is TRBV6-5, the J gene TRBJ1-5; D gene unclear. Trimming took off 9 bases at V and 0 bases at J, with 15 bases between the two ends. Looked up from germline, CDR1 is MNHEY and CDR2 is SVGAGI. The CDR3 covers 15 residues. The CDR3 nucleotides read TGTGCCAGTTCCACCGCCTCTTATAGCAATCAGCCCCAGCATTTT. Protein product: CASSTASYSNQPQHF.

The CDR3 loop reads CASSYSLQGGGYTF. CDR3 DNA: TGTGCCAGCAGTTACTCGTTACAGGGGGGAGGCTACACCTTC. The V and J genes are TRBV6-5 and TRBJ1-2; 8 positions agree with TRBD1. The CDR3 is 14 amino acids. Germline lookup yields CDR1 MNHEY and CDR2 SVGAGI. V lost 0 bases to trimming and J lost 8 bases; unmatched junction nucleotides: 5.

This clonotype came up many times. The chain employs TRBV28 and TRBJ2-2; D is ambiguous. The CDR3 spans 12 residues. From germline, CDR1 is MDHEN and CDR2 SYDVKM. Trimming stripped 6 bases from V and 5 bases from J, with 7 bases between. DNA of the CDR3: TGTGCCAGCAGGAGACTGACCGGGGAGCTGTTTTTT. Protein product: CASRRLTGELFF.

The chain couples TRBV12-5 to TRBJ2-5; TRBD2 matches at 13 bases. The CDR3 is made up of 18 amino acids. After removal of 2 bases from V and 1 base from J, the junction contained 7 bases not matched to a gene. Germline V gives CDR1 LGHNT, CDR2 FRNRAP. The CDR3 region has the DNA TGTGCTAGTGGTTTGAGCACTAGCGGGAGGGTCCTCCAAGAGACCCAGTACTTC. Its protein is CASGLSTSGRVLQETQYF.

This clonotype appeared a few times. In DNA, the CDR3 is TGTGCCAGCAGCATAGACAGGGTTGCAAATCAGCCCCAGCATTTT. This gives the protein CASSIDRVANQPQHF. The rearrangement links TRBV7-8 to TRBJ1-5, with 7 bases that match TRBD1. Germline trimming cut 5 bases from V and 4 bases from J; bases unmatched to any gene: 8. The CDR3 is 15 residues long. From germline, CDR1 is SGHVS and CDR2 FQNEAQ.

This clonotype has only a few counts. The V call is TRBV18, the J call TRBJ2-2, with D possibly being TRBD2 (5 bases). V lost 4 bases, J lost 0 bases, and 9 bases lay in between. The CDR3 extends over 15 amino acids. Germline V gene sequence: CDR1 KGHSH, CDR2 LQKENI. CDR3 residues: CASSQSGTNTGELFF. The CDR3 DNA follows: TGTGCCAGCTCACAAAGCGGCACGAACACCGGGGAGCTGTTTTTT.

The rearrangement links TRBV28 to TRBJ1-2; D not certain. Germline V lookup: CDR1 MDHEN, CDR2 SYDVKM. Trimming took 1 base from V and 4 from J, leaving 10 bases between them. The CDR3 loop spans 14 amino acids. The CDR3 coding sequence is TGTGCCAGCAGTTTATTGAGGGAGTCCTATGGCTACACCTTC. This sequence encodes CASSLLRESYGYTF.